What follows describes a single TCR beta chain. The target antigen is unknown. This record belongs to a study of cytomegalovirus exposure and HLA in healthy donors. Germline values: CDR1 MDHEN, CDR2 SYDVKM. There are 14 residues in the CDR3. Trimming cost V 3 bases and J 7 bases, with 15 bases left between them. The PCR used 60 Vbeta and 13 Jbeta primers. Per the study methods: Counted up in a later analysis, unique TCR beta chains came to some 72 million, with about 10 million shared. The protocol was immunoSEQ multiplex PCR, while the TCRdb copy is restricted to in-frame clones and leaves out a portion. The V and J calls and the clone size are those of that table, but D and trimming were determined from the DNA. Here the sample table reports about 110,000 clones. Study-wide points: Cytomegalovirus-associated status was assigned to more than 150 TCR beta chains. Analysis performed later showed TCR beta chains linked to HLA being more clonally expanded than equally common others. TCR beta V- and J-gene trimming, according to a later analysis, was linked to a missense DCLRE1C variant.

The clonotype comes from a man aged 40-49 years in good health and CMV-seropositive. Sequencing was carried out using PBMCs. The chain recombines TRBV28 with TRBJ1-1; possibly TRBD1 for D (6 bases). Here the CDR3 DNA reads TGTGCCAGCAGTTTCTCGGGGGGGCCTATTGAAGCTTTCTTT. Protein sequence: CASSFSGGPIEAFF.